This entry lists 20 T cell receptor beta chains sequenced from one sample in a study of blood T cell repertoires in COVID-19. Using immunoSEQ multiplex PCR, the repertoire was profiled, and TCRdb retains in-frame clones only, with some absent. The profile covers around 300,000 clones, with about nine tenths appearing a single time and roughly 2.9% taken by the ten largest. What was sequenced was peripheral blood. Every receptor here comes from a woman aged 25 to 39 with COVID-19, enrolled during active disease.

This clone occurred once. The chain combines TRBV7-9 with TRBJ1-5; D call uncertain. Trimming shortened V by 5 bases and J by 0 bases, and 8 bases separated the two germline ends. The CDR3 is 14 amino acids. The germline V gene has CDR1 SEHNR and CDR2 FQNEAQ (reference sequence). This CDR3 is CASSPGPSNQPQHF. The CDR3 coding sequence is TGTGCCAGCAGCCCTGGGCCTAGCAATCAGCCCCAGCATTTT.

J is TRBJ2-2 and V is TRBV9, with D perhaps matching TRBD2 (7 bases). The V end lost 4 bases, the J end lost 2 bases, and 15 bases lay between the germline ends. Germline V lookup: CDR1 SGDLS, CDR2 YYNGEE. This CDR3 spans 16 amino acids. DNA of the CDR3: TGTGCCAGCAGCCCCCGGACAGCGGGAAACACCGGGGAGCTGTTTTTT. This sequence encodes CASSPRTAGNTGELFF.

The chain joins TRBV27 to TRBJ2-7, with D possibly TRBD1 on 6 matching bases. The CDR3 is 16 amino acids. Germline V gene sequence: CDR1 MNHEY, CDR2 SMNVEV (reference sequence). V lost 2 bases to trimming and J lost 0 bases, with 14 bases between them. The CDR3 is CASSLGRDTISYEQYF. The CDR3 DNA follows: TGTGCCAGCAGTTTAGGCCGGGACACAATCTCCTACGAGCAGTACTTC.

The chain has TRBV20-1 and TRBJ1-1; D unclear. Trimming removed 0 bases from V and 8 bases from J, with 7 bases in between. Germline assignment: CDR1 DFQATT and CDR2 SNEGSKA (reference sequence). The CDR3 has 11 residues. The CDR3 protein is CSARDEGEAFF. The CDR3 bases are TGCAGTGCTAGAGATGAGGGCGAAGCTTTCTTT.

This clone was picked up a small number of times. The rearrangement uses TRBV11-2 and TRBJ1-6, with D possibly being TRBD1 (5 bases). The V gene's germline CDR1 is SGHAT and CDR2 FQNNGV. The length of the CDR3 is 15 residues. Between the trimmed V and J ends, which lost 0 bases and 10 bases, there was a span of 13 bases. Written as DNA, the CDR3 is TGTGCCAGCAGCTTAGATGGCCAGGGCCAGTCACCCCTCCACTTT. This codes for CASSLDGQGQSPLHF.

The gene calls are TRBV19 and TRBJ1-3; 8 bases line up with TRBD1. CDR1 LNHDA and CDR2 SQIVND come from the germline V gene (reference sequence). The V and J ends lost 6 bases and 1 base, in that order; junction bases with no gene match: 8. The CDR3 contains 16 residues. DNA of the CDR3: TGTGCCAGTAGCACTGGGACAGGTCTTTCTGGAAACACCATATATTTT. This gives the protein CASSTGTGLSGNTIYF.

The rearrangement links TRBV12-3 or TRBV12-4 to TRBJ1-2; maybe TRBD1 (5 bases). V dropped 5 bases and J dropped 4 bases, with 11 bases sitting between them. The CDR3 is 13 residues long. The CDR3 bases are TGTGCCAGCAGTATACAGGAATCCTATGGCTACACCTTC. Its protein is CASSIQESYGYTF.

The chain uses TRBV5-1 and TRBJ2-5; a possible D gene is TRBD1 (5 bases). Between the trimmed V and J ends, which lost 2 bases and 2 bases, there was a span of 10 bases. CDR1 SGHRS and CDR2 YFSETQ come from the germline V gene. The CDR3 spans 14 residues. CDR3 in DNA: TGCGCCAGCAGCTTAAGACAGAATCAAGAGACCCAGTACTTC. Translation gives CASSLRQNQETQYF.

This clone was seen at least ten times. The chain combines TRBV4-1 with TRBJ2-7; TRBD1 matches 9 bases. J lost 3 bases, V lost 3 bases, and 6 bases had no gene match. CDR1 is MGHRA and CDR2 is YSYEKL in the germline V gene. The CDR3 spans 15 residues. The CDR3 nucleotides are TGCGCCAGCAGCCACCCGACAGGGGGGTACTACGAGCAGTACTTC. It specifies CASSHPTGGYYEQYF.

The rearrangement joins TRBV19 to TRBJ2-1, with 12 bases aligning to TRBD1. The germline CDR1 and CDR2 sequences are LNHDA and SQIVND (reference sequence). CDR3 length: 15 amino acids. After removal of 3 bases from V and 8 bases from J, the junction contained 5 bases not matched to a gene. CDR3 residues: CASSMGQGAWHEQFF. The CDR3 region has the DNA TGTGCCAGTAGTATGGGACAGGGGGCTTGGCATGAGCAGTTCTTC.

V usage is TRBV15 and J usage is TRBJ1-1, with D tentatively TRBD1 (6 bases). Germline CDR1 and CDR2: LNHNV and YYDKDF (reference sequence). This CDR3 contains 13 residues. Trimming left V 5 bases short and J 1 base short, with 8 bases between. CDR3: CATSLQGNTEAFF. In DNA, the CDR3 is TGTGCCACCAGCCTACAGGGGAACACTGAAGCTTTCTTT.

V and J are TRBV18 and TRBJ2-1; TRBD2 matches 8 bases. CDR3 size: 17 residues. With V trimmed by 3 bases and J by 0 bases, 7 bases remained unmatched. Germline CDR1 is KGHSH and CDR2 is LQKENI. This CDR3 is CASSPGGGGPSYNEQFF. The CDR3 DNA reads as TGTGCCAGCTCACCCGGGGGGGGCGGGCCCTCCTACAATGAGCAGTTCTTC.

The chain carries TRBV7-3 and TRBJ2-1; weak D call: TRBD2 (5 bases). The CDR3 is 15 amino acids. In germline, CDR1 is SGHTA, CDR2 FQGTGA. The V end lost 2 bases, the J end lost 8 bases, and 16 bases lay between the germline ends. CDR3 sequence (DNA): TGTGCCAGCAGCTTATCGGGAAGAACTGGGGATGAGCAGTTCTTC. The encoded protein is CASSLSGRTGDEQFF.

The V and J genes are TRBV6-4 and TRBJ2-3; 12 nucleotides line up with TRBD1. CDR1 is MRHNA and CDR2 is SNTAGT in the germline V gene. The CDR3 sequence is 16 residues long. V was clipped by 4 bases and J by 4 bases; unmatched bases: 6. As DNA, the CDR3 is TGTGCCAGCAGTGGTTCCGGGACAGGGGGCCCAGATACGCAGTATTTT. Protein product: CASSGSGTGGPDTQYF.

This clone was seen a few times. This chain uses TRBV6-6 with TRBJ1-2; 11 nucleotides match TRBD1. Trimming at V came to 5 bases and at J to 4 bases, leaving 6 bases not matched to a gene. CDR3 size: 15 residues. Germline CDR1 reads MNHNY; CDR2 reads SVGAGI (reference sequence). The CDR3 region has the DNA TGTGCCAGCAGTACCGGGACAGGGGGGTTCTATGGCTACACCTTC. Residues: CASSTGTGGFYGYTF.

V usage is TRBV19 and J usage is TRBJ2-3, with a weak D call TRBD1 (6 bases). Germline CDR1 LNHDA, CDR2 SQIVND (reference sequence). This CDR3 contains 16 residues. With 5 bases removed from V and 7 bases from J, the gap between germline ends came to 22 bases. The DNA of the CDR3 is TGTGCCAGTAGTTCAATACCGGGACAATCTTCAAATACGCAGTATTTT. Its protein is CASSSIPGQSSNTQYF.

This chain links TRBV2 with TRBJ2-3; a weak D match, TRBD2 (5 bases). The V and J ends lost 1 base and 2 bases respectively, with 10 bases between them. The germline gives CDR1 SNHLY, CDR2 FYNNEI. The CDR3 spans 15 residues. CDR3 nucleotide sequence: TGTGCCAGCAGTGAAGGGCTAGCTGCCACAGATACGCAGTATTTT. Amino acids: CASSEGLAATDTQYF. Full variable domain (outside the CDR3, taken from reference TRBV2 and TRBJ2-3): EPEVTQTPSHQVTQMGQEVILRCVPISNHLYFYWYRQILGQKVEFLVSFYNNEISEKSEIFDDQFSVERPDGSNFTLKIRSTKLEDSAMYFCASSEGLAATDTQYFGPGTRLTVL.

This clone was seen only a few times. The CDR3 DNA reads as TGTGCCAGCAGTTACTCGAGCGGACGCTACGAGCAGTACTTC. It specifies CASSYSSGRYEQYF. V gene TRBV6-5 combines with J gene TRBJ2-7; D might be TRBD2 (5 bases). V was shortened by 0 bases and J by 3 bases, with 9 bases between the two germline ends. CDR1 is MNHEY and CDR2 is SVGAGI in the germline V gene. The CDR3 extends over 14 amino acids.

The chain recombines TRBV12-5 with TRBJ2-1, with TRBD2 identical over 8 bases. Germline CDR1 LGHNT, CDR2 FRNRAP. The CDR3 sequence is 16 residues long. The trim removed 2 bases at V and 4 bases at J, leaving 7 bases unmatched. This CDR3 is CASGLNLAGFYNEQFF. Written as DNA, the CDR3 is TGTGCTAGTGGTTTGAATCTAGCGGGCTTTTACAATGAGCAGTTCTTC.

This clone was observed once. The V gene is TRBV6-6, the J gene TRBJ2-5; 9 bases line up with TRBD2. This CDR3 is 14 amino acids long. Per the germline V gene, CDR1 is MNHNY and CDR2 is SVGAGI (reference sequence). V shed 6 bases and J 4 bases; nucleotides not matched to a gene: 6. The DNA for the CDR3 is TGTGCCAGCAGCCTACCAGCGGGAGGAGAGACCCAGTACTTC. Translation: CASSLPAGGETQYF.